This entry is about one T cell receptor (beta chain). What it recognizes is unknown. This specimen belongs to a study of shared clonotypes between healthy human individuals. As handled by the study authors: Filtering was not the same, since immunoSEQ gave junction-only sequences without quality scores. Measured with immunoSEQ multiplex PCR; TCRdb has only the in-frame clones, and not every one. For V, J and clone size, that table is used; D and trimming come from the DNA. This table has about 700,000 clones, approximately 90% appearing once. CDR1 is MGHRA, CDR2 YSYEKL, per germline. J lost 0 bases, V lost 0 bases, and 4 bases had no gene match. The CDR3 totals 16 residues. Cells designated naive CD8 were CD45RO-negative and were positively selected for CCR7, with terminally differentiated effector memory CD45RA+ cells excluded. Broader study findings: Shared clonotypes: 4.5% to 5% naive CD4, under 4% naive CD8, 2.3% memory CD4, 0.4% to 0.5% memory CD8. Sampling was confined to blood; repertoires within tissues likely differ.

The receptor was derived from a man in his thirties or forties in good health. The sample consisted of naive CD8+ T cells sorted from blood. The rearrangement joins TRBV4-1 to TRBJ2-7; TRBD2 agrees at 8 bases. The CDR3 loop reads CASSQDSGTFSYEQYF. CDR3 sequence (DNA): TGCGCCAGCAGCCAAGATAGCGGGACCTTCTCCTACGAGCAGTACTTC.